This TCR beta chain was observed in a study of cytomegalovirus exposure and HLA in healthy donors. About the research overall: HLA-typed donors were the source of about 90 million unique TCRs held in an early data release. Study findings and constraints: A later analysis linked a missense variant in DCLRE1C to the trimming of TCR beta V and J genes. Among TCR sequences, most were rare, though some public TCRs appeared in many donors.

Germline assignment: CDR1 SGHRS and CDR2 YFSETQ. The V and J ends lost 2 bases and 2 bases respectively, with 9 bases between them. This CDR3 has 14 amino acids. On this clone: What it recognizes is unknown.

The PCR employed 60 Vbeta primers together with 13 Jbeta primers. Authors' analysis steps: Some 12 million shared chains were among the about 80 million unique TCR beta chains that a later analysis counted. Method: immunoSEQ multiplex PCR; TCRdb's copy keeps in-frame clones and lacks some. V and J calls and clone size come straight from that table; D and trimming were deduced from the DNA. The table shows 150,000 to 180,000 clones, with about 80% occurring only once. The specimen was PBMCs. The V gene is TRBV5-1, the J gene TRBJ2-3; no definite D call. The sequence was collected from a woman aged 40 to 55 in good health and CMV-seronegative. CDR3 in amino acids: CASSFGPPTDTQYF. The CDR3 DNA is TGCGCCAGCAGCTTTGGCCCCCCCACAGATACGCAGTATTTT.